This T cell receptor beta chain was found in a study of shared clonotypes between healthy human individuals. Findings of the study overall: Larger estimated richness was generally seen in naive subsets than in memory subsets. Sampling used blood alone; tissue repertoires probably differ. Shared clonotypes: about 5% naive CD4, about 4% naive CD8, about 2.4% memory CD4, approximately 0.4% memory CD8.

Samples underwent the assay at deep level. Clones were read by immunoSEQ multiplex PCR, and TCRdb kept only the in-frame ones, dropping some. The data contain around 2.1 million clones, approximately 95% of them singletons. As to this clone: Its antigen is undetermined.

V lost 0 bases, J lost 9 bases, and 13 bases stayed unmatched. The CDR3 consists of 16 residues. Germline V lookup: CDR1 SGHNT, CDR2 YENEEA. This TCR derives from a man between 18 and 29 years old in good health. The gene calls are TRBV11-3 and TRBJ2-7; 8 nucleotides align to TRBD1. Sequenced sample: naive CD4+ T cells sorted from blood. Noted subset: CD45RA+ positively selected. CDR3 in DNA: TGTGCCAGCAGCTTAGAGCCGACAGGGGCGGATGTTGGGCAGTACTTC. Protein product: CASSLEPTGADVGQYF. Full variable domain (outside the CDR3, taken from reference TRBV11-3 and TRBJ2-7): EAGVVQSPRYKIIEKKQPVAFWCNPISGHNTLYWYLQNLGQGPELLIRYENEEAVDDSQLPKDRFSAERLKGVDSTLKIQPAELGDSAVYLCASSLEPTGADVGQYFGPGTRLTVT.